Described below is a single T cell receptor (beta chain) sequence and its context. Its cognate antigen is unknown. This record belongs to a study of T cell repertoires in cytomegalovirus infection. Study information: CMV infection together with matching HLA type was indicated by public TCR beta signatures.

TCRdb independently ran MiXCR on the reads; one entry per CDR3 protein. The sample has roughly 760,000 distinct CDR3 sequences; 35% are singletons. Findings and caveats of the study: Public TCR beta family frequency separated CMV-and-HLA carriers, including in an independent cohort. HLA-C-restricted CMV clonotypes gave the most frequent clonotype in two of eight donors.

Germline CDR1 reads MNHNS; CDR2 reads SASEGT. CDR3 length: 15 residues. V dropped 6 bases and J dropped 7 bases, with 19 bases sitting between them. The source is a human donor in good health (CMV status not recorded). Some clones in this sample may be carry-over from other donors' samples. The chain links TRBV6-1 to TRBJ2-1; D possibly corresponds to TRBD1 (6 bases). Sequenced: PBMCs. The CDR3 is CASRADNRVWNEQFF. CDR3 DNA sequence: TGTGCCAGCAGAGCAGATAACAGGGTTTGGAATGAGCAGTTCTTC.